Below, one T cell receptor beta chain is given with its context. The data stem from a study of cytomegalovirus exposure and HLA in healthy donors. Amplification used 60 Vbeta primers and 13 Jbeta primers. Sequenced by immunoSEQ multiplex PCR; TCRdb stores in-frame clones only, minus some. The data show 150,000 to 180,000 clones, around 80% seen once. V shed 2 bases, J shed 0 bases, and the junction held 3 bases outside the gene matches. The V gene's germline CDR1 is LGHNA and CDR2 YNFKEQ. This CDR3 region has 16 residues. The sequence was obtained from a woman aged 40-49 years in good health and CMV-seropositive. The rearrangement joins TRBV4-2 to TRBJ1-5; the match to TRBD1 covers 8 bases. What was sequenced was PBMCs. In DNA form, the CDR3 reads TGTGCCAGCAGCCAAACAGGGGGATATAGCAATCAGCCCCAGCATTTT. Amino acids: CASSQTGGYSNQPQHF.